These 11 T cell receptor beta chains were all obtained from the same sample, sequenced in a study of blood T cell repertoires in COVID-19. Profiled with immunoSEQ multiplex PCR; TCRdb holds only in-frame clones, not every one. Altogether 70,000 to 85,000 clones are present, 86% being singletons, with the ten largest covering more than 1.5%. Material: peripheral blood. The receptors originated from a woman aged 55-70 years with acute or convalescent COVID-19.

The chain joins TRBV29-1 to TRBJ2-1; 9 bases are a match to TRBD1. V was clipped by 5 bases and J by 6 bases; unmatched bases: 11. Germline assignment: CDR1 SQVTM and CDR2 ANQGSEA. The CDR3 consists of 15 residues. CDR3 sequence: CSVQGVRDRVNEQFF. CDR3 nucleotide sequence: TGCAGCGTTCAAGGGGTCCGGGACAGGGTCAATGAGCAGTTCTTC.

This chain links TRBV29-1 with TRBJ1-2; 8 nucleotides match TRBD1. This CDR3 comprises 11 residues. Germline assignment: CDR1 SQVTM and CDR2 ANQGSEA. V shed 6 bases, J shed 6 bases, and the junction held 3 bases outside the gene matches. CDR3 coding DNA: TGCAGCGTCGGACAGGGAAATGGCTACACCTTC. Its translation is CSVGQGNGYTF.

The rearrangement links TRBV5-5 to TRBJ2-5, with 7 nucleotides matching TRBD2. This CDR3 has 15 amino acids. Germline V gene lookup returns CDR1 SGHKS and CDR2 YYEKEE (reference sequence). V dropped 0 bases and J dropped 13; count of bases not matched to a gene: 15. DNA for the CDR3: TGTGCCAGCAGCTTGGAGTATAGGTGGGACTACCTCGGGTACTTC. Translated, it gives CASSLEYRWDYLGYF.

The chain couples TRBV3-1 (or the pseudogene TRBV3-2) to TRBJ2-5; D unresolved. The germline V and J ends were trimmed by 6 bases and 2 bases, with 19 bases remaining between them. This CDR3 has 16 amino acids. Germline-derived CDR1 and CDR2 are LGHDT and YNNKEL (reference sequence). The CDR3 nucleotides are TGTGCCAGCAGTCCCCTAGATGATTGGCAACAAGAGACCCAGTACTTC. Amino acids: CASSPLDDWQQETQYF.

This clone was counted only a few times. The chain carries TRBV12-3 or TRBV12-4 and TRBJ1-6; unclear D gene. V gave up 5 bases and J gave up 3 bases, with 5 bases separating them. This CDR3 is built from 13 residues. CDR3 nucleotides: TGTGCCAGCAGTCGGGACTATAATTCACCCCTCCACTTT. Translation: CASSRDYNSPLHF.

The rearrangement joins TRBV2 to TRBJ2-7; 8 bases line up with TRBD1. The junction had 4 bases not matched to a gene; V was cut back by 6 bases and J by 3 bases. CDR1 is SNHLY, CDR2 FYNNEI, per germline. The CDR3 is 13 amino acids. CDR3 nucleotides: TGTGCCAGCAGGGATGGACAGGGCTACGAGCAGTACTTC. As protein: CASRDGQGYEQYF.

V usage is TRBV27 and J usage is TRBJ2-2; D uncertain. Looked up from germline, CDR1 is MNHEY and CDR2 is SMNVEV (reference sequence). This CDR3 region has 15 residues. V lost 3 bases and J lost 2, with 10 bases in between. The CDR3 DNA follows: TGTGCCAGCAGTTTGATTACAGCCAACACCGGGGAGCTGTTTTTT. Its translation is CASSLITANTGELFF.

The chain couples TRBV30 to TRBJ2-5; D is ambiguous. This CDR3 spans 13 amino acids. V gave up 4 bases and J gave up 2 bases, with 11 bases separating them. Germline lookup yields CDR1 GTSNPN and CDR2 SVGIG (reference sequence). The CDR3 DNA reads TGTGCCTGGAACGAACAAATACAAGAGACCCAGTACTTC. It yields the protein CAWNEQIQETQYF.

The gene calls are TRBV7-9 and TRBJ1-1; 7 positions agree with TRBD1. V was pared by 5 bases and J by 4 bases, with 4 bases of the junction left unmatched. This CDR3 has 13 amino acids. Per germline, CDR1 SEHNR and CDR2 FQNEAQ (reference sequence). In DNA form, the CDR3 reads TGTGCCAGCAGCCTATCAGGGGGCACTGAAGCTTTCTTT. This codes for CASSLSGGTEAFF.

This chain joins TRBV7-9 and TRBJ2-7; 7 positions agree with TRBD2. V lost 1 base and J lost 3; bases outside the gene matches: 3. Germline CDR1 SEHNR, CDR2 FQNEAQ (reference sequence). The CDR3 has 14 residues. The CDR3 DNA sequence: TGTGCCAGCAGCTTAGGGGAGGGGATCTACGAGCAGTACTTC. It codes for CASSLGEGIYEQYF.

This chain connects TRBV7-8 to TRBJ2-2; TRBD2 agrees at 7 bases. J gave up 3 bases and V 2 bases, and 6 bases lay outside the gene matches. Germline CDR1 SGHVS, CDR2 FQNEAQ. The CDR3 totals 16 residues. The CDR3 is CASSLLGGIYTGELFF. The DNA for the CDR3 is TGTGCCAGCAGCTTACTGGGAGGGATTTACACCGGGGAGCTGTTTTTT.